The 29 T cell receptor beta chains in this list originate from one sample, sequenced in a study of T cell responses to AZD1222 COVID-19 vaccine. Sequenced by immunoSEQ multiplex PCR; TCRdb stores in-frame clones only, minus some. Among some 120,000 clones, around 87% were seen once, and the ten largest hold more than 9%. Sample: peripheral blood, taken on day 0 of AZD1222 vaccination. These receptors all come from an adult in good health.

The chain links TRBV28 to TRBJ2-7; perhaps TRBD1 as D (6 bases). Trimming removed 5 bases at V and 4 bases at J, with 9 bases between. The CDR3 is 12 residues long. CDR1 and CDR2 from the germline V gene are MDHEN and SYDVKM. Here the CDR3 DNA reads TGTGCCAGCAGTCCCAGGGGTTACGAGCAGTACTTC. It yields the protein CASSPRGYEQYF.

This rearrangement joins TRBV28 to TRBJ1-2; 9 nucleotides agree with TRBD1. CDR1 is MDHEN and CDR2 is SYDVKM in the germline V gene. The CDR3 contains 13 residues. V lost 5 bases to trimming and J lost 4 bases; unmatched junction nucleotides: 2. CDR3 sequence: CASSPQGAYGYTF. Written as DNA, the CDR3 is TGTGCCAGCAGTCCACAGGGGGCCTATGGCTACACCTTC.

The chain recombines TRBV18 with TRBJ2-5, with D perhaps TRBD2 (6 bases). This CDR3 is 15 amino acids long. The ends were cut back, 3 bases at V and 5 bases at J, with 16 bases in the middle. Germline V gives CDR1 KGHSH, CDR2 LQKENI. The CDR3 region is CASSPTGGVRETQYF. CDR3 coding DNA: TGTGCCAGCTCACCCACCGGCGGGGTGAGGGAGACCCAGTACTTC.

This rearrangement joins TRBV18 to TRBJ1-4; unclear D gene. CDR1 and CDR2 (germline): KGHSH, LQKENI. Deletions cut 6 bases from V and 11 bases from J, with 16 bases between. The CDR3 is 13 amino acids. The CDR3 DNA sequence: TGTGCCAGCTCGCCCGCAGAGAGTTGGAAACTGTTTTTT. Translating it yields CASSPAESWKLFF.

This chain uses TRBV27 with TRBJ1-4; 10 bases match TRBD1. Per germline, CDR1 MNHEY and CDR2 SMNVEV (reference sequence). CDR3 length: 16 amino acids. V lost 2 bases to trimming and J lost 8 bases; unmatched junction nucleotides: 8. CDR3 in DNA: TGTGCCAGCAGTTTAGGCCGGGACAGGGGAAACGAAAAACTGTTTTTT. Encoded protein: CASSLGRDRGNEKLFF. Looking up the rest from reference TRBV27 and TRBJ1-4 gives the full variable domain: EAQVTQNPRYLITVTGKKLTVTCSQNMNHEYMSWYRQDPGLGLRQIYYSMNVEVTDKGDVPEGYKVSRKEKRNFPLILESPSPNQTSLYFCASSLGRDRGNEKLFFGSGTQLSVL.

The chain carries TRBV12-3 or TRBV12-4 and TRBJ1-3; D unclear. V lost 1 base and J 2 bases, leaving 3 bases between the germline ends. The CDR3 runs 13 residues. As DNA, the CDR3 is TGTGCCAGCAGTTTAGGGCCTGGAAACACCATATATTTT. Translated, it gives CASSLGPGNTIYF.

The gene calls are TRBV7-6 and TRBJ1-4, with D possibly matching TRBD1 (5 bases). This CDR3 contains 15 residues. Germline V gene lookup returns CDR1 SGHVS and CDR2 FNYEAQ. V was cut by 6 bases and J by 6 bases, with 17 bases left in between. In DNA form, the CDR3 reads TGTGCCAGCAGTTTTACCGGGACGGGTCATGAAAAACTGTTTTTT. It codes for CASSFTGTGHEKLFF.

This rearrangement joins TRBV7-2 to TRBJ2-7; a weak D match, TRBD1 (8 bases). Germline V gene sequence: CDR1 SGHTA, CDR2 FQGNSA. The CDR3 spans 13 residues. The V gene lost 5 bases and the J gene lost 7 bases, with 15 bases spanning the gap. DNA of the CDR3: TGTGCCAGCAGCCCAGACAGGGGAGGGGAGCAGTACTTC. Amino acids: CASSPDRGGEQYF.

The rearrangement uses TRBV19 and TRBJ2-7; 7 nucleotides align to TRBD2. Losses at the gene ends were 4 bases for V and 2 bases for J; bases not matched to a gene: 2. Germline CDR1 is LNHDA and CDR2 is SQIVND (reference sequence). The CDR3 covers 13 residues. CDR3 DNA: TGTGCCAGTAGTAGGGGGGGAACCTACGAGCAGTACTTC. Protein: CASSRGGTYEQYF.

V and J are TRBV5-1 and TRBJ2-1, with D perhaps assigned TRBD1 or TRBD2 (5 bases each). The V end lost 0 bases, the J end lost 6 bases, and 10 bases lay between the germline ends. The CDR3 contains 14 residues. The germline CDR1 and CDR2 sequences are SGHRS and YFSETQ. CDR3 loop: CASSLGPGSNEQFF. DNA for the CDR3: TGCGCCAGCAGCTTGGGTCCAGGGAGCAATGAGCAGTTCTTC.

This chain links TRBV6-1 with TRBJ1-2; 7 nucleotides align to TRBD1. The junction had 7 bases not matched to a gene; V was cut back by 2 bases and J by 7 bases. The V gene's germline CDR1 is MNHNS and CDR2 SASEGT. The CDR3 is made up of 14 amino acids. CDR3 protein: CASSEWAGGAGYTF. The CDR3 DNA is TGTGCCAGCAGTGAATGGGCAGGGGGTGCTGGCTACACCTTC.

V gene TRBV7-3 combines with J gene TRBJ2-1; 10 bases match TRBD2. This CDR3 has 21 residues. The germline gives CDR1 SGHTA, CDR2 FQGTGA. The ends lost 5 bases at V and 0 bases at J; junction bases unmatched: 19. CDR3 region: CASSPVTMSASGGSSYNEQFF. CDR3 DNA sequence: TGTGCCAGCAGCCCAGTAACAATGAGTGCTAGCGGGGGCAGCTCCTACAATGAGCAGTTCTTC. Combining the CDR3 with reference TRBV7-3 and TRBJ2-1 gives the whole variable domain GAGVSQTPSNKVTEKGKYVELRCDPISGHTALYWYRQSLGQGPEFLIYFQGTGAADDSGLPNDRFFAVRPEGSVSTLKIQRTERGDSAVYLCASSPVTMSASGGSSYNEQFFGPGTRLTVL.

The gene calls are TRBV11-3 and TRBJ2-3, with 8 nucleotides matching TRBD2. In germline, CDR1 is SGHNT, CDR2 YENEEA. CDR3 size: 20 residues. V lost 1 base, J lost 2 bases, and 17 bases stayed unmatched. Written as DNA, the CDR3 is TGTGCCAGCAGCTTAGGTCTACTAGCGGCACAAAGTGGGTCCACAGATACGCAGTATTTT. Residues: CASSLGLLAAQSGSTDTQYF.

The CDR3 DNA follows: TGTGCCAGCAGCTCGGGACAGGGAGCGAACTATGGCTACACCTTC. As protein: CASSSGQGANYGYTF. The rearrangement joins TRBV5-6 to TRBJ1-2, with 9 bases matching TRBD1. The CDR3 contains 15 residues. Germline values: CDR1 SGHDT, CDR2 YYEEEE. V lost 3 bases, J lost 2 bases, and 5 bases stayed unmatched.

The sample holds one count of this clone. This chain's CDR3 is CASSSGTIAKNIQYF. CDR3 bases: TGTGCCAGCAGTTCTGGGACGATAGCCAAAAACATTCAGTACTTC. The V and J genes are TRBV6-5 and TRBJ2-4; D possibly matches TRBD1 or TRBD2 (5 bases each). Germline assignment: CDR1 MNHEY and CDR2 SVGAGI. CDR3 length: 15 amino acids. Trimming took off 4 bases at V and 0 bases at J, with 10 bases between the two ends.

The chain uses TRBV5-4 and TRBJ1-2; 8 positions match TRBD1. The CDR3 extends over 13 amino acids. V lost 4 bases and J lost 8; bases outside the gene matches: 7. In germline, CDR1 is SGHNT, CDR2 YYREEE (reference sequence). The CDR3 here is CASSPDRVGGYTF. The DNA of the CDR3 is TGTGCCAGCAGCCCGGACAGGGTGGGGGGCTACACCTTC. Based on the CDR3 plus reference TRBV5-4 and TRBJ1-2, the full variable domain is ETGVTQSPTHLIKTRGQQVTLRCSSQSGHNTVSWYQQALGQGPQFIFQYYREEENGRGNFPPRFSGLQFPNYSSELNVNALELDDSALYLCASSPDRVGGYTFGSGTRLTVV.

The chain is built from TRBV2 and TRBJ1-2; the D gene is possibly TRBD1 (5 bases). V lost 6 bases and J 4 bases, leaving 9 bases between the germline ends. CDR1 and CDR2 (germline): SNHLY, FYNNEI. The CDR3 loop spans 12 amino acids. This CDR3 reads CASRPDSYGYTF. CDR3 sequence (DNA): TGTGCCAGCAGACCTGACAGCTATGGCTACACCTTC.

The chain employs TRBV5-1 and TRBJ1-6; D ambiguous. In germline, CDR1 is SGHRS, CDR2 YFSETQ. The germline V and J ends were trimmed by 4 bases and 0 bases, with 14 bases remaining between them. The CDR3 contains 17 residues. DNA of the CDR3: TGCGCCAGCAGCCCTGGACCTGTGAGCTCCTATAATTCACCCCTCCACTTT. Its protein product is CASSPGPVSSYNSPLHF.

The CDR3 reads CASSRGPLVLENTEAFF. The DNA of the CDR3 is TGTGCCAGCAGTAGGGGACCCCTCGTCCTTGAGAACACTGAAGCTTTCTTT. The chain carries TRBV2 and TRBJ1-1; perhaps TRBD1 as D (5 bases). Germline V gene data show CDR1 as SNHLY and CDR2 as FYNNEI. The CDR3 extends over 17 amino acids. V dropped 5 bases and J dropped 1 base, with 20 bases sitting between them.

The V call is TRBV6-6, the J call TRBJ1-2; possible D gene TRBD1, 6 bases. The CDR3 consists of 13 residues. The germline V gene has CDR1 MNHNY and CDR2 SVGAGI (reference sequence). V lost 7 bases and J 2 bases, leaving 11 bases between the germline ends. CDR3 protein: CASIGGSNYGYTF. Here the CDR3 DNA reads TGTGCCAGCATAGGGGGATCCAACTATGGCTACACCTTC.

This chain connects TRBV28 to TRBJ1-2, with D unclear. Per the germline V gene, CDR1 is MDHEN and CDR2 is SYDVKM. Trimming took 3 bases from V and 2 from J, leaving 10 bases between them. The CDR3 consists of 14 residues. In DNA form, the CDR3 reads TGTGCCAGCAGTTTCTACGGACGGAACTATGGCTACACCTTC. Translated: CASSFYGRNYGYTF.

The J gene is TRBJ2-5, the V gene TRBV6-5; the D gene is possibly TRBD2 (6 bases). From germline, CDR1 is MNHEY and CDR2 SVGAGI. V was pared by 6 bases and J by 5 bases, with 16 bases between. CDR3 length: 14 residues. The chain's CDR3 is CASRKGLSEETQYF. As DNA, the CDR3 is TGTGCCAGCAGGAAGGGACTGTCCGAGGAGACCCAGTACTTC.

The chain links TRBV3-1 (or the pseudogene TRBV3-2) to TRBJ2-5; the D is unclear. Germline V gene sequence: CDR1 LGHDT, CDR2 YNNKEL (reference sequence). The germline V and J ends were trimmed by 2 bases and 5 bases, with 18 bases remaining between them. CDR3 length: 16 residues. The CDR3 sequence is CASSQKSVQFGETQYF. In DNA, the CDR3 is TGTGCCAGCAGCCAAAAGTCTGTCCAGTTTGGGGAGACCCAGTACTTC.

This CDR3 is CAATPGLAFGAGELFF. CDR3 bases: TGTGCCGCGACCCCGGGACTAGCCTTCGGGGCCGGGGAGCTGTTTTTT. The rearrangement links TRBV10-3 to TRBJ2-2, with 9 bases matching TRBD2. This CDR3 region has 16 residues. The V gene's germline CDR1 is ENHRY and CDR2 SYGVKD. Trimming removed 11 bases from V and 6 bases from J; junction bases left unmatched: 16.

CDR3 bases: TGTGCCAGCAGCCTCATCCACGGGGGCTCGGGTGAGCAGTTCTTC. As protein: CASSLIHGGSGEQFF. The rearrangement uses TRBV9 and TRBJ2-1; either TRBD1 or TRBD2 may fit D (6 bases each). The ends were cut back, 4 bases at V and 9 bases at J, with 20 bases in the middle. The CDR3 is 15 amino acids. Germline V lookup: CDR1 SGDLS, CDR2 YYNGEE.

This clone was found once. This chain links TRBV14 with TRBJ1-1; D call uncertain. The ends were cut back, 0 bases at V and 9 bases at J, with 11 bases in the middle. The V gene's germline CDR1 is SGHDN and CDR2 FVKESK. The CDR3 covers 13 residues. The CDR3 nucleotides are TGTGCCAGCAGCCAAGATCTAGGGAGGAAAGCTTTCTTT. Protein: CASSQDLGRKAFF.

CDR3 residues: CASSNEQFF. In DNA, the CDR3 is TGTGCCAGCAGCAATGAGCAGTTCTTC. The chain uses TRBV6-1 and TRBJ2-1, with no clear D. CDR3 size: 9 residues. Germline CDR1 and CDR2: MNHNS and SASEGT. V gave up 6 bases and J gave up 6 bases, with 0 bases separating them.

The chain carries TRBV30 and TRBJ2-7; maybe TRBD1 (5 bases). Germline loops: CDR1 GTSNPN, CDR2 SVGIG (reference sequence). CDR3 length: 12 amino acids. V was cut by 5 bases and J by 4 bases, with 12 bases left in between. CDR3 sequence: CAWARRTYEQYF. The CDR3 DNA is TGTGCCTGGGCGAGACGGACATACGAGCAGTACTTC.

CDR3 in DNA: TGCGCCAGCAGCACCCGTTTAGGGGCGGGCTACAATGAGCAGTTCTTC. It translates to CASSTRLGAGYNEQFF. The chain recombines TRBV5-1 with TRBJ2-1, with D possibly being TRBD1 or TRBD2 (5 bases each). Germline V gene lookup returns CDR1 SGHRS and CDR2 YFSETQ. V was clipped by 4 bases and J by 3 bases, with 17 bases between them. This CDR3 comprises 16 residues.